A selection of T cell receptor beta chains follows, all from one sample in a study of identical twins. From the 5' RACE reads, TCRdb called clonotypes with MiXCR, one entry per CDR3 protein. This sample yields 420,000 or so distinct CDR3 sequences, of which roughly 20% are seen a single time; around 12% belongs to the top ten. What was sequenced was naive T cells sorted from blood. The receptor source for this set is a man aged 50-60 years in good health. The CDR3 runs from the conserved cysteine through the conserved F or W. Fields, in order: D gene, CDR3 length, clone size, J gene, V gene, CDR3 DNA, CDR3 protein. D genes are given only for firm matches. Only some rows state a clone size, as once, few, many or a class for expanded clones.

d_gene: NA
len: 15
abundance: many
j_gene: TRBJ2-5
v_gene: TRBV14
CDR3nt: TGTGCCAGCAGCCACCCTGCCTGGTACCAAGAGACCCAGTACTTC
CDR3aa: CASSHPAWYQETQYF

d_gene: NA
len: 13
abundance: NA
j_gene: TRBJ2-1
v_gene: TRBV5-6
CDR3nt: TGTGCCAGCAGCTTGAGTACCCTTAATGAGCAGTTCTTC
CDR3aa: CASSLSTLNEQFF

d_gene: TRBD2
len: 16
abundance: few
j_gene: TRBJ2-1
v_gene: TRBV7-9
CDR3nt: TGTGCCAGCAGCGTTCCTGGACTAGCGGGAGTTAATGAGCAGTTCTTC
CDR3aa: CASSVPGLAGVNEQFF

d_gene: NA
len: 14
abundance: NA
j_gene: TRBJ2-1
v_gene: TRBV27
CDR3nt: TGTGCCAGTCACGCGGGGCTAGGGGGCGGTGAGCAGTTCTTC
CDR3aa: CASHAGLGGGEQFF

d_gene: TRBD2
len: 16
abundance: many
j_gene: TRBJ2-2
v_gene: TRBV5-1
CDR3nt: TGCGCCAGCAGCCCAACTAGCGGGGGAGGCACCGGGGAGCTGTTTTTT
CDR3aa: CASSPTSGGGTGELFF

d_gene: NA
len: 14
abundance: many
j_gene: TRBJ1-2
v_gene: TRBV7-2
CDR3nt: TGTGCCAGCAGCTTCCCTCAAGGCTACTATGGCTACACCTTC
CDR3aa: CASSFPQGYYGYTF

d_gene: TRBD2
len: 14
abundance: NA
j_gene: TRBJ2-5
v_gene: TRBV7-8
CDR3nt: TGTGCCAGCAGCTTAGGGGCTAGCGGGGGGGGCCAGTACTTC
CDR3aa: CASSLGASGGGQYF

d_gene: NA
len: 19
abundance: many
j_gene: TRBJ1-5
v_gene: TRBV20-1
CDR3nt: TGCAGTGCTAGAGTACCGCGGGGGGGGCGCGGATATAGCAATCAGCCCCAGCATTTT
CDR3aa: CSARVPRGGRGYSNQPQHF

d_gene: NA
len: 11
abundance: few
j_gene: TRBJ2-5
v_gene: TRBV2
CDR3nt: TGTGCCAGCAGGATGGCCGAGACCCAGTACTTC
CDR3aa: CASRMAETQYF

d_gene: TRBD2
len: 14
abundance: many
j_gene: TRBJ2-7
v_gene: TRBV11-2
CDR3nt: TGTGCCAGCAGCTTAGGTTCCGGGAGGTACGAGCAGTACTTC
CDR3aa: CASSLGSGRYEQYF

d_gene: TRBD2
len: 16
abundance: few
j_gene: TRBJ2-3
v_gene: TRBV4-1
CDR3nt: TGCGCTAGCAGACATAGCGGGGGGGGGGTAGTTGATACGCAGTATTTT
CDR3aa: CASRHSGGGVVDTQYF

d_gene: NA
len: 14
abundance: once
j_gene: TRBJ1-2
v_gene: TRBV10-3
CDR3nt: TGTGCCATCAGTGAGCAACCCCAGGGCTATGGCTACACCTTC
CDR3aa: CAISEQPQGYGYTF

d_gene: TRBD2
len: 15
abundance: many
j_gene: TRBJ2-7
v_gene: TRBV6-1
CDR3nt: TGTGCCAGCAGTGAAGGTAGCGGGGGGGTCTACGAGCAGTACTTC
CDR3aa: CASSEGSGGVYEQYF

d_gene: NA
len: 15
abundance: NA
j_gene: TRBJ2-7
v_gene: TRBV7-9
CDR3nt: TGTGCCAGCAGCTTGGTTACTCCTGCTACCTACGAGCAGTACTTC
CDR3aa: CASSLVTPATYEQYF

d_gene: NA
len: 20
abundance: many
j_gene: TRBJ2-1
v_gene: TRBV5-1
CDR3nt: TGCGCCAGCAGCTCCCAAAGGGCGGGGGCCGACCTAAGCTCCTACAATGAGCAGTTCTTC
CDR3aa: CASSSQRAGADLSSYNEQFF

d_gene: NA
len: 15
abundance: NA
j_gene: TRBJ1-2
v_gene: TRBV4-1
CDR3nt: TGCGCCAGCAGCCAAGATGACTACCCTAACTATGGCTACACCTTC
CDR3aa: CASSQDDYPNYGYTF

d_gene: NA
len: 16
abundance: NA
j_gene: TRBJ2-2
v_gene: TRBV5-1
CDR3nt: TGCGCCAGCAGCTTGTCGGGACACCCGAACACCGGGGAGCTGTTTTTT
CDR3aa: CASSLSGHPNTGELFF

d_gene: NA
len: 14
abundance: NA
j_gene: TRBJ2-7
v_gene: TRBV20-1
CDR3nt: TGCAGTGCTACATACCGGACAGTTTCCTACGAGCAGTACTTC
CDR3aa: CSATYRTVSYEQYF

d_gene: NA
len: 13
abundance: NA
j_gene: TRBJ2-3
v_gene: TRBV18
CDR3nt: TGTGCCAGCTCACCACCGTCGCTGGATACGCAGTATTTT
CDR3aa: CASSPPSLDTQYF

d_gene: NA
len: 12
abundance: NA
j_gene: TRBJ2-1
v_gene: TRBV18
CDR3nt: TGTGCCAGCTCAAAGGTACAGGCCGAGCAGTTCTTC
CDR3aa: CASSKVQAEQFF

d_gene: NA
len: 16
abundance: NA
j_gene: TRBJ2-1
v_gene: TRBV6-5
CDR3nt: TGTGCCAGCAGTTACTCAATCATGGGGGGCTACAATGAGCAGTTCTTC
CDR3aa: CASSYSIMGGYNEQFF

d_gene: TRBD1
len: 15
abundance: NA
j_gene: TRBJ2-3
v_gene: TRBV9
CDR3nt: TGTGCCAGCACCGTGGGACAGGGGGGCACAGATACGCAGTATTTT
CDR3aa: CASTVGQGGTDTQYF

d_gene: TRBD2
len: 14
abundance: NA
j_gene: TRBJ2-2
v_gene: TRBV12-3/TRBV12-4
CDR3nt: TGTGCCAGCAGGTTAGCGGGACGATCCGGGGAGCTGTTTTTT
CDR3aa: CASRLAGRSGELFF

d_gene: NA
len: 15
abundance: NA
j_gene: TRBJ1-4
v_gene: TRBV5-5
CDR3nt: TGTGCCAGCAGCTCCACAGGGAGGGCTAATGAAAAACTGTTTTTT
CDR3aa: CASSSTGRANEKLFF

d_gene: TRBD2
len: 13
abundance: many
j_gene: TRBJ2-2
v_gene: TRBV7-2
CDR3nt: TGTGCCAGCTTGGGAGGGTTCCCCGGGGAGCTGTTTTTT
CDR3aa: CASLGGFPGELFF

d_gene: TRBD2
len: 16
abundance: few
j_gene: TRBJ2-3
v_gene: TRBV5-1
CDR3nt: TGCGCCAGCAGCTTATTAGCGGGAAGCCGCACAGATACGCAGTATTTT
CDR3aa: CASSLLAGSRTDTQYF

d_gene: NA
len: 12
abundance: NA
j_gene: TRBJ1-1
v_gene: TRBV12-3/TRBV12-4
CDR3nt: TGTGCCAGCAGTTTTCCAAACACTGAAGCTTTCTTT
CDR3aa: CASSFPNTEAFF

d_gene: TRBD2
len: 17
abundance: NA
j_gene: TRBJ2-3
v_gene: TRBV11-2
CDR3nt: TGTGCCAGCAGCTTAGGTATAGCGGGAGGATTCACAGATACGCAGTATTTT
CDR3aa: CASSLGIAGGFTDTQYF

d_gene: TRBD1
len: 13
abundance: many
j_gene: TRBJ1-2
v_gene: TRBV10-2
CDR3nt: TGCGCCAGCAGTTCCCAACAGGGGGTTGGCTACACCTTC
CDR3aa: CASSSQQGVGYTF

d_gene: TRBD1
len: 16
abundance: NA
j_gene: TRBJ1-5
v_gene: TRBV6-1
CDR3nt: TGTGCCAGCGCGAAGGCAGGGGGAGGAAGCAGTCAGCCCCAGCATTTT
CDR3aa: CASAKAGGGSSQPQHF

d_gene: NA
len: 13
abundance: many
j_gene: TRBJ2-7
v_gene: TRBV25-1
CDR3nt: TGTGCCAGCAGTGTGACCGGGACCTACGAGCAGTACTTC
CDR3aa: CASSVTGTYEQYF

d_gene: NA
len: 14
abundance: NA
j_gene: TRBJ2-7
v_gene: TRBV15
CDR3nt: TGTGCCACCAGCAGAACCGGACAGCCCTACGAGCAGTACTTC
CDR3aa: CATSRTGQPYEQYF

d_gene: NA
len: 16
abundance: NA
j_gene: TRBJ2-6
v_gene: TRBV7-9
CDR3nt: TGTGCCAGCAGCGTCACTTTGTGGGCCGGGGCCAACGTCCTGACTTTC
CDR3aa: CASSVTLWAGANVLTF

d_gene: NA
len: 13
abundance: NA
j_gene: TRBJ1-1
v_gene: TRBV5-1
CDR3nt: TGCGCCAGCAGCTCGCATTTAGGAACTGAAGCTTTCTTT
CDR3aa: CASSSHLGTEAFF

d_gene: NA
len: 15
abundance: few
j_gene: TRBJ2-3
v_gene: TRBV24-1
CDR3nt: TGTGCCACCAGTGACCTTCGGACAGTGTCAGATACGCAGTATTTT
CDR3aa: CATSDLRTVSDTQYF

d_gene: NA
len: 13
abundance: NA
j_gene: TRBJ2-1
v_gene: TRBV7-2
CDR3nt: TGTGCCAGCAGCTTAGGCCAGGGGAGTGAGCAGTTCTTC
CDR3aa: CASSLGQGSEQFF

d_gene: NA
len: 12
abundance: NA
j_gene: TRBJ1-2
v_gene: TRBV12-3/TRBV12-4
CDR3nt: TGTGCCAGCAGTTTCCCGGGACTCTCAAACACCTTC
CDR3aa: CASSFPGLSNTF

d_gene: NA
len: 14
abundance: NA
j_gene: TRBJ1-5
v_gene: TRBV19
CDR3nt: TGTGCCAGTAGTATAGATCGGGATTCTCAGCCCCAGCATTTT
CDR3aa: CASSIDRDSQPQHF

d_gene: NA
len: 14
abundance: NA
j_gene: TRBJ2-1
v_gene: TRBV11-3
CDR3nt: TGTGCCAGCAGCCATCAGGGTCACTACAATGAGCAGTTCTTC
CDR3aa: CASSHQGHYNEQFF

d_gene: TRBD2
len: 15
abundance: NA
j_gene: TRBJ2-1
v_gene: TRBV12-3/TRBV12-4
CDR3nt: TGTGCCAGCAGGCTGAGCGGGGGGGGTGCGACTGAGCAGTTCTTC
CDR3aa: CASRLSGGGATEQFF

d_gene: NA
len: 13
abundance: many
j_gene: TRBJ2-7
v_gene: TRBV6-1
CDR3nt: TGTGCCAGCAGAACAGGGAGTTCCTACGAGCAGTACTTC
CDR3aa: CASRTGSSYEQYF

d_gene: TRBD1
len: 15
abundance: NA
j_gene: TRBJ2-7
v_gene: TRBV15
CDR3nt: TGTGCCACCAGCGCCCAACAGGGGAGCTCCTACGAGCAGTACTTC
CDR3aa: CATSAQQGSSYEQYF

d_gene: NA
len: 13
abundance: many
j_gene: TRBJ2-6
v_gene: TRBV12-3/TRBV12-4
CDR3nt: TGTGCCAGCAGTCTTCGTGGGGCCAACGTCCTGACTTTC
CDR3aa: CASSLRGANVLTF

d_gene: NA
len: 14
abundance: NA
j_gene: TRBJ2-1
v_gene: TRBV19
CDR3nt: TGTGCCAGTAGTACGACGTTCCTGGGCAATGAGCAGTTCTTC
CDR3aa: CASSTTFLGNEQFF

d_gene: TRBD1
len: 16
abundance: many
j_gene: TRBJ1-2
v_gene: TRBV7-2
CDR3nt: TGTGCCAGCAGCTTAAACCCCCCTGGACAGGGCCAGGGCTACACCTTC
CDR3aa: CASSLNPPGQGQGYTF

d_gene: TRBD1
len: 15
abundance: few
j_gene: TRBJ2-7
v_gene: TRBV12-3/TRBV12-4
CDR3nt: TGTGCCAGCAGTGACTTTGGGACAGGATCCTACGAGCAGTACTTC
CDR3aa: CASSDFGTGSYEQYF

d_gene: NA
len: 15
abundance: many
j_gene: TRBJ2-2
v_gene: TRBV20-1
CDR3nt: TGCAGTGCCCAGAGGACCTCGGGGGCCACCGGGGAGCTGTTTTTT
CDR3aa: CSAQRTSGATGELFF

d_gene: NA
len: 18
abundance: few
j_gene: TRBJ2-2
v_gene: TRBV9
CDR3nt: TGTGCCAGCAGCTCCAGACGGCTGCCCCGTCCGAACACCGGGGAGCTGTTTTTT
CDR3aa: CASSSRRLPRPNTGELFF

d_gene: TRBD2
len: 13
abundance: few
j_gene: TRBJ2-5
v_gene: TRBV12-3/TRBV12-4
CDR3nt: TGTGCCAGCAGTTTGGGAGGGGTTGAGACCCAGCACTTC
CDR3aa: CASSLGGVETQHF

d_gene: TRBD2
len: 16
abundance: few
j_gene: TRBJ2-3
v_gene: TRBV10-2
CDR3nt: TGCGCCAGCAGCGAAGGACTAGCGGGGGGCACAGATACGCAGTATTTT
CDR3aa: CASSEGLAGGTDTQYF

d_gene: NA
len: 14
abundance: many
j_gene: TRBJ2-5
v_gene: TRBV7-2
CDR3nt: TGTGCCAGCAGCTCCTACGGCCAAGGAGAGACCCAGTACTTC
CDR3aa: CASSSYGQGETQYF

d_gene: NA
len: 14
abundance: many
j_gene: TRBJ1-5
v_gene: TRBV6-5
CDR3nt: TGTGCCAGCAGTTACTCGGGCAGGGGAGCGCCCCAGCATTTT
CDR3aa: CASSYSGRGAPQHF

d_gene: TRBD2
len: 17
abundance: few
j_gene: TRBJ2-2
v_gene: TRBV20-1
CDR3nt: TGCAGTGCACAATCCGGGGGGGCGGAGGGAGGAACCGGGGAGCTGTTTTTT
CDR3aa: CSAQSGGAEGGTGELFF